The T cell receptor beta chain under discussion was sequenced for a study of vaccination and CD4 T cells after COVID-19. Study details: Overlapping spike peptides served as the stimulus for the cells. These peptides came from SARS-CoV-2 and from the common cold coronaviruses HCoV-NL63, HCoV-OC43 and HCoV-229E.

Germline V gene sequence: CDR1 SGHDT, CDR2 YYEEEE. The trim removed 0 bases at V and 7 bases at J, leaving 4 bases unmatched. The CDR3 spans 15 residues. About this clonotype: Its antigen remains unidentified.

Sequenced with the Oncomine TCR Beta short-read assay was DNA taken from cultured CD4+ T cells. Scientists extracted genomic DNA from CD4+ T cells grown in culture. One entry per CDR3 protein, called by TCRdb with MiXCR from the PCR reads. In the table there are 9,000 to 9,500 distinct CDR3 sequences, roughly 30% of which are singletons. The treatment denotes: approximately nine-day PBMC culture with coronavirus spike peptide pools or control peptides (ViraFEST assay). Gathering of the CD4+ T cells, from the unexposed donor, took place before the COVID-19 pandemic (2011-2018). ViraFEST expanded antigen-specific T cells with peptide pools, then sequenced TCRs. Per-well cultures of millions of PBMCs received 8 to 10 IU/ml IL-2 and about 9.1 ug/ml peptide pools. Investigators exposed CD4+ T cells from unexposed donors to SARS-CoV-2 S/N and four cold-coronavirus spikes, as cells permitted.

The source material was CD4+ T cells from blood, cultured in vitro. The V and J genes are TRBV5-6 and TRBJ1-5; 10 nucleotides agree with TRBD1. The TCR sequence derives from a human donor in good health. CDR3 coding DNA: TGTGCCAGCAGCTTGGGACAGGGGGCCTCCCAGCCCCAGCATTTT. It encodes CASSLGQGASQPQHF. The full variable domain, rest sourced from reference TRBV5-6 and TRBJ1-5, is DAGVTQSPTHLIKTRGQQVTLRCSPKSGHDTVSWYQQALGQGPQFIFQYYEEEERQRGNFPDRFSGHQFPNYSSELNVNALLLGDSALYLCASSLGQGASQPQHFGDGTRLSIL.